This T cell receptor beta chain was identified during a study of long-term antiretroviral therapy in people with HIV. With V trimmed by 4 bases and J by 3 bases, 2 bases remained unmatched. Germline V gene data show CDR1 as SGHNT and CDR2 as YYREEE (reference sequence). CDR3 size: 15 residues. The table lists this clone with a count of one. Assay version v3.0 of immunoSEQ was used, and it was run at survey level. Libraries were prepared by immunoSEQ multiplex PCR; TCRdb keeps only in-frame clonotypes and omits some of them. This sample has tens of thousands of clones, with under 90% found just once. The specimen comprised unsorted PBMCs, sampled 2.3 to 2.5 years after starting antiretroviral therapy. This chain links TRBV5-4 with TRBJ2-5; TRBD2 matches 14 bases. This clonotype originated in a middle-aged man with HIV. CDR3: CASSVGLAGEETQYF. The CDR3 DNA reads as TGTGCCAGCAGCGTGGGACTAGCGGGGGAAGAGACCCAGTACTTC.